Presented here are 27 T cell receptor beta chains from one specimen sequenced in a study of T cells in Graves' hyperthyroidism and ophthalmopathy. Authors of the study amplified TCR beta CDR3 regions from RNA transcripts. With the HTBI primer set, the TCR CDR3 went through a first round of RT-PCR. Using its own MiXCR run on the multiplex PCR reads, TCRdb lists one record per CDR3 protein. The repertoire holds roughly 740,000 distinct CDR3 sequences, with roughly 17% as singletons. Sequencing was carried out using blood. The receptors originated from a man aged 18 to 35 with Graves' hyperthyroidism.

The chain links TRBV6-6 to TRBJ1-4; D might be TRBD1 (6 bases). Trimming took 0 bases from V and 8 from J, leaving 16 bases between them. The CDR3 is 16 amino acids. Germline CDR1 MNHNY, CDR2 SVGAGI (reference sequence). The CDR3 spells CASSYSGGAPREKLFF. The DNA for the CDR3 is TGTGCCAGCAGTTACTCTGGGGGGGCCCCTCGAGAAAAACTGTTTTTT.

This clonotype was detected ten times or more. V usage is TRBV28 and J usage is TRBJ1-4, with D maybe TRBD1 (5 bases). V lost 4 bases to trimming and J lost 8 bases, with 8 bases between them. The germline V gene has CDR1 MDHEN and CDR2 SYDVKM. The CDR3 consists of 12 residues. CDR3 sequence reads: CASSSTAEKLFF. The CDR3 nucleotides are TGTGCCAGCAGTTCGACAGCGGAAAAACTGTTTTTT.

This clonotype was found many times. The chain employs TRBV25-1 and TRBJ2-1; the D gene is possibly TRBD1 (6 bases). Germline CDR1 MGHDK, CDR2 SYGVNS. The CDR3 consists of 17 residues. The V end was cut by 3 bases, the J end by 4 bases, with 19 bases between. CDR3 protein: CASSDGAGPRGYNEQFF. The DNA of the CDR3 is TGTGCCAGCAGTGACGGGGCCGGTCCCAGGGGTTACAATGAGCAGTTCTTC.

This clonotype was found many times. This chain joins TRBV11-1 and TRBJ2-3, with 10 bases fitting TRBD2. Trimming at V came to 2 bases and at J to 8 bases, leaving 7 bases not matched to a gene. CDR1 is SGHAT, CDR2 FQDESV, per germline (reference sequence). CDR3 length: 15 residues. The CDR3 is CASSLLAGASVTQYF. The CDR3 DNA sequence: TGTGCCAGCAGCTTACTAGCGGGGGCCTCGGTTACGCAGTATTTT.

Many counts were recorded for this clonotype. J is TRBJ2-5 and V is TRBV27; the D gene is possibly TRBD1 (6 bases). CDR3 length: 15 amino acids. Between the trimmed V and J ends, which lost 5 bases and 4 bases, there was a span of 17 bases. Per the germline V gene, CDR1 is MNHEY and CDR2 is SMNVEV (reference sequence). The CDR3 is CASSLTYRVLETQYF. CDR3 bases: TGTGCCAGCAGTCTCACCTACAGGGTCCTAGAGACCCAGTACTTC.

The rearrangement joins TRBV3-1 to TRBJ2-7; 10 nucleotides line up with TRBD1. V trimming: 4 bases; J trimming: 7 bases; junction bases outside the gene matches: 10. The V gene's germline CDR1 is LGHDT and CDR2 YNNKEL (reference sequence). The CDR3 is 15 residues long. CDR3 nucleotides: TGTGCCAGCAGCCGCTGGGACAGGGGAATGGGGGAGCAGTACTTC. It translates to CASSRWDRGMGEQYF.

The rearrangement uses TRBV25-1 and TRBJ2-7; D unclear. CDR1 MGHDK and CDR2 SYGVNS come from the germline V gene. The V end was cut by 4 bases, the J end by 6 bases, with 13 bases between. CDR3 length: 13 residues. The CDR3 here is CASSGAGLSEQYF. Written as DNA, the CDR3 is TGTGCCAGCAGTGGGGCTGGATTGTCCGAGCAGTACTTC.

A few counts support this clonotype. The V gene is TRBV19, the J gene TRBJ2-5, with a weak D call TRBD2 (6 bases). The CDR3 sequence is 17 residues long. The V and J ends lost 4 bases and 4 bases respectively, with 22 bases between them. Germline CDR1 is LNHDA and CDR2 is SQIVND (reference sequence). This CDR3 reads CASSTSRSRDLGETQYF. The CDR3 DNA reads as TGTGCCAGTAGTACCAGTAGGAGCCGGGACTTGGGAGAGACCCAGTACTTC. Variable domain in full (rest from reference TRBV19 and TRBJ2-5): DGGITQSPKYLFRKEGQNVTLSCEQNLNHDAMYWYRQDPGQGLRLIYYSQIVNDFQKGDIAEGYSVSREKKESFPLTVTSAQKNPTAFYLCASSTSRSRDLGETQYFGPGTRLLVL.

In this sample, this clonotype turned up many times. The chain links TRBV7-9 to TRBJ2-2; D perhaps matches TRBD2 (6 bases). V was clipped by 3 bases and J by 4 bases, with 12 bases between them. This CDR3 has 15 amino acids. The germline CDR1 and CDR2 sequences are SEHNR and FQNEAQ (reference sequence). In DNA form, the CDR3 reads TGTGCCAGCAGCTTGGGACTGGGTGGCACCGGGGAGCTGTTTTTT. Protein product: CASSLGLGGTGELFF.

The V call is TRBV7-3, the J call TRBJ2-7; 7 positions agree with TRBD2. CDR3 length equals 15 residues. Trimming took 2 bases from V and 2 from J; bases not matched to a gene: 6. Looked up from germline, CDR1 is SGHTA and CDR2 is FQGTGA. CDR3 DNA sequence: TGTGCCAGCAGCTTAGCAAGCGGGAACCCCTACGAGCAGTACTTC. This codes for CASSLASGNPYEQYF.

This clonotype was recorded a few times. The chain recombines TRBV10-3 with TRBJ2-3; D is perhaps TRBD1 (7 bases). From germline, CDR1 is ENHRY and CDR2 SYGVKD. This CDR3 comprises 15 residues. Between the trimmed V and J ends, which lost 6 bases and 3 bases, there was a span of 16 bases. This chain's CDR3 is CAISEGAGRTDTQYF. CDR3 DNA sequence: TGTGCCATCAGCGAGGGGGCAGGGAGGACAGATACGCAGTATTTT.

This clonotype showed up just a few times. The V and J genes are TRBV7-8 and TRBJ1-4; maybe TRBD1 (6 bases). Germline V CDR1 and CDR2: SGHVS, FQNEAQ. V lost 4 bases and J 8 bases, leaving 20 bases between the germline ends. The CDR3 extends over 16 amino acids. CDR3 in DNA: TGTGCCAGCAGCTACCTGAGGGGGGTCGGTCGCGAAAAACTGTTTTTT. Its protein is CASSYLRGVGREKLFF.

The V and J genes are TRBV20-1 and TRBJ2-3, with D possibly TRBD2 on 6 matching bases. Germline V lookup: CDR1 DFQATT, CDR2 SNEGSKA (reference sequence). The CDR3 runs 14 residues. V was cut by 2 bases and J by 1 base, with 10 bases left in between. The DNA for the CDR3 is TGCAGTGCTAGAAGGGCTAGCGGCACAGATACGCAGTATTTT. Its translation is CSARRASGTDTQYF.

This clonotype was seen ten or more times. The chain joins TRBV2 to TRBJ1-2; 8 bases line up with TRBD1. The CDR3 runs 18 residues. Germline V lookup: CDR1 SNHLY, CDR2 FYNNEI. Trimming removed 1 base from V and 4 bases from J; junction bases left unmatched: 14. CDR3 DNA sequence: TGTGCCAGCAGTGAAGAATCAGGACAGGGAGGGAGAGGCTATGGCTACACCTTC. Residues: CASSEESGQGGRGYGYTF.

This clonotype was counted a few times. The chain is built from TRBV6-1 and TRBJ2-7; 7 bases align to TRBD2. Germline V gene data show CDR1 as MNHNS and CDR2 as SASEGT. V shed 7 bases, J shed 0 bases, and the junction held 6 bases outside the gene matches. This CDR3 contains 14 residues. CDR3 coding DNA: TGTGCCAGCATAAGCGGGACTCCCTCCTACGAGCAGTACTTC. It yields the protein CASISGTPSYEQYF.

CDR3 protein: CASSVGGQNSPLHF. CDR3 coding DNA: TGTGCCAGCAGTGTCGGAGGGCAAAATTCACCCCTCCACTTT. The chain couples TRBV25-1 to TRBJ1-6; no clear D gene. Germline CDR1 is MGHDK and CDR2 is SYGVNS. This CDR3 is built from 14 residues. V was shortened by 4 bases and J by 7 bases, with 11 bases between the two germline ends.

This clonotype has only a few counts. The V call is TRBV24-1, the J call TRBJ2-1; D not resolved. Between the trimmed V and J ends, which lost 9 bases and 4 bases, there was a span of 24 bases. The CDR3 length is 17 residues. Germline-derived CDR1 and CDR2 are KGHDR and SFDVKD. The CDR3 DNA sequence: TGTGCCACCTCAGATCCCAAGCCGGGCAGGCTATACAATGAGCAGTTCTTC. It specifies CATSDPKPGRLYNEQFF.

This clonotype has a handful of counts. The gene calls are TRBV9 and TRBJ2-7; D is unresolved. V dropped 0 bases and J dropped 3 bases, with 10 bases sitting between them. Looked up from germline, CDR1 is SGDLS and CDR2 is YYNGEE. The CDR3 is 14 residues long. The CDR3 is CASSVGRKGYEQYF. The CDR3 DNA reads as TGTGCCAGCAGCGTAGGGCGTAAGGGCTACGAGCAGTACTTC.

DNA for the CDR3: TGCAGTGCTAGAAGCGGGAGTTGGTTTGAGCAGTTCTTC. Translated: CSARSGSWFEQFF. The J gene is TRBJ2-1, the V gene TRBV20-1; 8 bases are shared with TRBD2. CDR1 and CDR2 (germline): DFQATT, SNEGSKA (reference sequence). The CDR3 covers 13 residues. The junction had 6 bases not matched to a gene; V was cut back by 2 bases and J by 9 bases.

The chain carries TRBV12-3 or TRBV12-4 and TRBJ2-4; D gene unclear. The CDR3 extends over 15 amino acids. Trimming cost V 8 bases and J 1 base, with 15 bases left between them. CDR3 sequence reads: CASRYEAGAKNIQYF. Here the CDR3 DNA reads TGTGCCAGCCGTTATGAGGCCGGGGCCAAAAACATTCAGTACTTC.

The rearrangement joins TRBV19 to TRBJ1-4; no clear D gene. The germline V gene has CDR1 LNHDA and CDR2 SQIVND (reference sequence). This CDR3 region has 17 residues. Trimming removed 3 bases at V and 3 bases at J, with 17 bases between. CDR3 sequence: CASSISSARVANEKLFF. The CDR3 DNA sequence: TGTGCCAGTAGTATCTCTTCCGCCCGGGTTGCTAATGAAAAACTGTTTTTT.

Concerning this clonotype itself: Given a much more abundant clone one base away, this may be a read error. The chain joins TRBV20-1 to TRBJ1-1; no clear D. Trimming pared 3 bases from V and 4 bases from J, leaving 12 bases between. Germline V gene lookup returns CDR1 DFQATT and CDR2 SNEGSKA (reference sequence). The CDR3 is 13 residues long. The CDR3 DNA reads TGCAGTGCTAGTCTAGTAAGTGTCACTGAAGCTTTCTTT. Its translation: CSASLVSVTEAFF.

This clonotype was detected ten times or more. The chain carries TRBV6-1 and TRBJ2-1; the D gene is possibly TRBD1 (6 bases). Trimming left V 2 bases short and J 8 bases short, with 7 bases between. The CDR3 length is 12 residues. Per germline, CDR1 MNHNS and CDR2 SASEGT. The CDR3, as DNA: TGTGCCAGCAGTGAACAGGGGTATGAGCAGTTCTTC. It encodes CASSEQGYEQFF.

The chain employs TRBV20-1 and TRBJ2-7, with 7 nucleotides matching TRBD1. CDR1 DFQATT and CDR2 SNEGSKA come from the germline V gene (reference sequence). Losses at the gene ends were 6 bases for V and 0 bases for J; bases not matched to a gene: 8. This CDR3 region has 14 residues. CDR3 amino acids: CSAPRQGLSYEQYF. CDR3 sequence (DNA): TGCAGTGCCCCGAGACAGGGTCTCTCCTACGAGCAGTACTTC.

This clonotype was observed at least ten times. The chain recombines TRBV20-1 with TRBJ2-7, with a possible D match to TRBD2 (5 bases). Looked up from germline, CDR1 is DFQATT and CDR2 is SNEGSKA (reference sequence). The CDR3 is made up of 15 amino acids. V was trimmed by 3 bases and J by 5 bases, leaving 20 bases between them. CDR3 nucleotide sequence: TGCAGTGCTAGCCGCCCCGTCGCGGGTGGGAACGAGCAGTACTTC. Encoded protein: CSASRPVAGGNEQYF.

The CDR3 DNA is TGCGCCAGCAGCCACCTAGGACGCTTCCAAGAGACCCAGTACTTC. Its protein product is CASSHLGRFQETQYF. This chain joins TRBV4-3 and TRBJ2-5; D remains ambiguous. This CDR3 has 15 residues. Germline CDR1 reads LGHNA; CDR2 reads YSLEER. V lost 3 bases and J lost 1, with 12 bases in between.

V is TRBV19 and J is TRBJ1-2; TRBD1 might be the D (5 bases). V was shortened by 9 bases and J by 4 bases, with 18 bases between the two germline ends. The CDR3 has 14 residues. Per germline, CDR1 LNHDA and CDR2 SQIVND (reference sequence). The CDR3 DNA reads TGTGCCAGGAACCTCAAAGGGGCAAGCTATGGCTACACCTTC. Translating it yields CARNLKGASYGYTF.